The clone carrying this T cell receptor (beta chain) came up many times. Antigen specificity is unknown. With 60 Vbeta and 13 Jbeta primers, the PCR was carried out. The table came from immunoSEQ multiplex PCR; TCRdb's copy has only in-frame clones and leaves some out. Here the sample spans about 160,000 clones, more than 80% being singletons. The data were obtained in a study of cytomegalovirus exposure and HLA in healthy donors. About the study: Clustering assigned approximately 78% of the approximately 400 genotyped donors to the Caucasian-associated ancestry cluster. Study-level findings and limits: Certain indistinguishable V segments, among them TRBV6-2 and TRBV6-3, were excluded. When a later analysis was performed, an Asian-associated ancestry cluster reportedly had fewer N-insertions than the approximately 700-donor mean. It was reported that the classifier diagnosed cytomegalovirus status with high specificity and sensitivity in both the original and validation cohorts.

The V gene end was trimmed by 4 bases and the J gene end by 1 base; junction bases not matched to a gene: 4. Germline lookup yields CDR1 KGHSH and CDR2 LQKENI. The CDR3 totals 15 residues. Source material: PBMCs. The TCR comes from a woman in her 30s in good health and CMV-seropositive. V is TRBV18 and J is TRBJ1-1; TRBD1 matches 9 bases. CDR3 sequence reads: CASSREQGANTEAFF. CDR3 in DNA: TGTGCCAGCTCACGCGAACAGGGGGCGAACACTGAAGCTTTCTTT.